This T cell receptor (beta chain) comes out of a study of siplizumab effects on memory and regulatory T cells. The ends lost 1 base at V and 3 bases at J; junction bases unmatched: 6. Germline V gene data show CDR1 as SEHNR and CDR2 as FQNEAQ (reference sequence). CDR3 length: 16 residues. Study findings and constraints: Among mappable alloreactive CD4+ clones, the Treg-derived fraction averaged around 63% with siplizumab versus about 26% in controls. The authors mapped only a minor fraction of alloreactive clones to unstimulated subsets. In unstimulated cells, naive T cells appeared more diverse than memory T cells and seemed major alloresponse contributors.

Concerning this clone: Its antigen is still unknown.

Each sample yielded roughly 9.3 x 10^4 assayed TCR templates. TCRdb keeps only in-frame clones here, not all; method: immunoSEQ multiplex PCR. In the table there are 85,000 to 130,000 clones, roughly 92% of which are singletons. The chain joins TRBV7-9 to TRBJ2-1; 7 nucleotides match TRBD2. The specimen was Tregs sorted from blood. This sequence was found in a human donor in good health. CDR3 sequence: CASSLGGASGYNEQFF. CDR3 coding DNA: TGTGCCAGCAGCTTAGGAGGTGCTAGCGGCTACAATGAGCAGTTCTTC.